The 24 T cell receptor beta chains below all came from one sample that was sequenced in a study of blood T cell repertoires in COVID-19. Clones were read by immunoSEQ multiplex PCR, and TCRdb kept only the in-frame ones, dropping some. Of approximately 530,000 clones in the sample, 85% to 90% were seen once. The sample taken for sequencing was peripheral blood. Receptors were obtained from a woman in her forties or fifties with COVID-19, enrolled during active disease.

This clone was counted a single time. The genes are TRBV5-8 and TRBJ2-1; TRBD2 agrees at 14 bases. V dropped 4 bases and J dropped 10; count of bases not matched to a gene: 7. This CDR3 comprises 15 residues. Germline V gene data show CDR1 as SGHTS and CDR2 as YDEGEE. CDR3 bases: TGTGCCAGCAGCCCCGGGACTAGCGGGGGTGGAGAGCAGTTCTTC. It translates to CASSPGTSGGGEQFF.

The V call is TRBV6-1, the J call TRBJ1-1; 9 bases are a match to TRBD1. V shed 1 base and J 4 bases; nucleotides not matched to a gene: 7. The V gene's germline CDR1 is MNHNS and CDR2 SASEGT. The CDR3 extends over 16 amino acids. The DNA for the CDR3 is TGTGCCAGCAGTGAAGACAGGGGGCGATTGGTCACTGAAGCTTTCTTT. It codes for CASSEDRGRLVTEAFF.

The V call is TRBV9, the J call TRBJ1-6; possibly TRBD1 for D (5 bases). Trimming took off 0 bases at V and 5 bases at J, with 12 bases between the two ends. The CDR3 contains 16 residues. Germline V gives CDR1 SGDLS, CDR2 YYNGEE. The chain's CDR3 is CASSVDPGLNNSPLHF. CDR3 in DNA: TGTGCCAGCAGCGTAGACCCAGGGTTAAATAATTCACCCCTCCACTTT.

The chain recombines TRBV19 with TRBJ1-2; D is possibly TRBD1 (5 bases). V dropped 7 bases and J dropped 5 bases, with 17 bases sitting between them. Germline CDR1 reads LNHDA; CDR2 reads SQIVND (reference sequence). The CDR3 consists of 14 residues. Written as DNA, the CDR3 is TGTGCCAGTATAAAACGCGGGGGAGGATATGGCTACACCTTC. Its translation: CASIKRGGGYGYTF.

The genes are TRBV6-1 and TRBJ1-2, with D possibly matching TRBD1 (5 bases). Trimming left V 2 bases short and J 8 bases short, with 12 bases between. The CDR3 loop spans 13 amino acids. The germline V gene encodes CDR1 MNHNS and CDR2 SASEGT. DNA for the CDR3: TGTGCCAGCAGTGAACAGGCAGGGCAGGGCTACACCTTC. Amino acid sequence: CASSEQAGQGYTF.

In its sample, this clone was seen once. V is TRBV11-3 and J is TRBJ2-1, with D perhaps matching TRBD2 (5 bases). Trimming took 4 bases from V and 2 from J, leaving 12 bases between them. The CDR3 sequence is 15 residues long. Per germline, CDR1 SGHNT and CDR2 YENEEA. CDR3 sequence reads: CASSSRVGPYNEQFF. The CDR3 DNA reads as TGTGCCAGCAGCTCGCGGGTGGGCCCCTACAATGAGCAGTTCTTC.

The chain employs TRBV19 and TRBJ1-1; D perhaps matches TRBD1 (5 bases). The ends were cut back, 6 bases at V and 3 bases at J, with 23 bases in the middle. Germline V gene sequence: CDR1 LNHDA, CDR2 SQIVND (reference sequence). The CDR3 is 17 amino acids. In nucleotides, the CDR3 is TGTGCCAGTAGGCCCGTGGGGCTCAGGGCCCAATACACTGAAGCTTTCTTT. This sequence encodes CASRPVGLRAQYTEAFF.

This chain connects TRBV2 to TRBJ2-5, with 9 nucleotides matching TRBD1. With 6 bases clipped from V and 4 bases from J, the junction kept 3 bases outside the gene matches. The CDR3 has 13 amino acids. The germline V gene encodes CDR1 SNHLY and CDR2 FYNNEI. CDR3 DNA sequence: TGTGCCAGCAGGGTGACAGGGGGAGAGACCCAGTACTTC. As protein: CASRVTGGETQYF.

This clone was counted a few times. The chain combines TRBV6-1 with TRBJ1-5, with 7 bases aligning to TRBD1. The CDR3 covers 16 residues. V lost 4 bases and J lost 5; bases outside the gene matches: 11. Per germline, CDR1 MNHNS and CDR2 SASEGT. CDR3 protein: CASSGPYRGRDQPQHF. As DNA, the CDR3 is TGTGCCAGCAGTGGTCCCTACAGGGGAAGGGATCAGCCCCAGCATTTT.

The CDR3 nucleotides are TGCGCCAGCAGCTCGAAACGGGCAGGGGCCGGGGACACTGAAGCTTTCTTT. It translates to CASSSKRAGAGDTEAFF. The chain couples TRBV5-1 to TRBJ1-1, with TRBD1 as a possible D gene (6 bases). With 3 bases removed from V and 3 bases from J, the gap between germline ends came to 21 bases. Germline CDR1 SGHRS, CDR2 YFSETQ. This CDR3 contains 17 residues.

The V call is TRBV7-2, the J call TRBJ1-2, with D perhaps TRBD1 (6 bases). Germline CDR1 and CDR2: SGHTA and FQGNSA. The CDR3 length is 13 residues. The V gene lost 2 bases and the J gene lost 8 bases, with 12 bases spanning the gap. The CDR3 DNA follows: TGTGCCAGCAGCTTAAACAGGGTGAGAGGCTACACCTTC. Its protein product is CASSLNRVRGYTF.

V gene TRBV4-1 combines with J gene TRBJ2-7; 8 bases line up with TRBD2. Germline V gene data show CDR1 as MGHRA and CDR2 as YSYEKL. The CDR3 has 15 residues. Trimming cost V 2 bases and J 2 bases; bases outside gene matches: 5. The CDR3 region has the DNA TGCGCCAGCAGCCAATCAACCGGGGGGGCCTACGAGCAGTACTTC. This sequence encodes CASSQSTGGAYEQYF.

The chain joins TRBV12-3 or TRBV12-4 to TRBJ2-3; D gene ambiguous. The CDR3 spans 12 residues. V was trimmed by 3 bases and J by 6 bases, leaving 7 bases between them. Written as DNA, the CDR3 is TGTGCCAGCAGTTTCATGCGGGATACGCAGTATTTT. Its protein product is CASSFMRDTQYF.

The V call is TRBV7-6, the J call TRBJ2-5; the D gene is possibly TRBD1 (5 bases). Germline CDR1 reads SGHVS; CDR2 reads FNYEAQ. V was clipped by 6 bases and J by 1 base, with 15 bases between them. CDR3 size: 15 residues. This chain's CDR3 is CASSLGQGLQETQYF. The CDR3 bases are TGTGCCAGCAGTTTGGGTCAGGGCCTCCAAGAGACCCAGTACTTC.

The V gene is TRBV25-1, the J gene TRBJ2-1; D may be TRBD1 (6 bases). This CDR3 contains 16 residues. The germline V gene has CDR1 MGHDK and CDR2 SYGVNS. Trimming shortened V by 1 base and J by 5 bases, and 15 bases separated the two germline ends. Written as DNA, the CDR3 is TGTGCCAGCAGTGAATGGATGGCAGGGGCCGACAATGAGCAGTTCTTC. Translation gives CASSEWMAGADNEQFF.

The V gene is TRBV7-2, the J gene TRBJ1-5; no reliable D call. Trimming cost V 1 base and J 0 bases, with 4 bases left between them. Germline V CDR1 and CDR2: SGHTA, FQGNSA. The CDR3 totals 14 residues. The CDR3 sequence: CASSLELSNQPQHF. For the CDR3, the DNA is TGTGCCAGCAGCTTAGAACTTAGCAATCAGCCCCAGCATTTT.

This rearrangement joins TRBV6-5 to TRBJ1-5; maybe TRBD1 (5 bases). Germline V lookup: CDR1 MNHEY, CDR2 SVGAGI. The CDR3 runs 15 residues. The germline V and J ends were trimmed by 7 bases and 7 bases, with 20 bases remaining between them. DNA of the CDR3: TGTGCCAGCACCCCCACGGCAGGGCTTGGACAGCCCCAGCATTTT. Protein: CASTPTAGLGQPQHF.

The rearrangement links TRBV6-1 to TRBJ2-7; D is perhaps TRBD2 (5 bases). CDR3 size: 15 residues. Germline V lookup: CDR1 MNHNS, CDR2 SASEGT. The V end was cut by 1 base, the J end by 0 bases, with 10 bases between. CDR3 coding DNA: TGTGCCAGCAGTGAAGAATACGGGGTCTCCTACGAGCAGTACTTC. Translation: CASSEEYGVSYEQYF.

V is TRBV5-1 and J is TRBJ2-1; D unclear. Germline V gene sequence: CDR1 SGHRS, CDR2 YFSETQ. The CDR3 runs to 14 residues. The V end lost 0 bases, the J end lost 1 base, and 5 bases lay between the germline ends. The CDR3 DNA reads TGCGCCAGCAGCTTGGGAGATTCCTACAATGAGCAGTTCTTC. It yields the protein CASSLGDSYNEQFF.

The rearrangement links TRBV21-1 to TRBJ1-3; the table's D call, TRBD1, has no DNA check behind it. TRBV21-1 is a known pseudogene. The CDR3 extends over 15 amino acids. This CDR3 is CASSARTGNGNTIYF. Written as DNA, the CDR3 is TGTGCCAGCAGCGCCAGGACAGGGAATGGAAACACCATATATTTT.

The J gene is TRBJ1-5, the V gene TRBV6-1; TRBD1 agrees at 9 bases. Trimming cost V 3 bases and J 6 bases; bases outside gene matches: 3. Germline-derived CDR1 and CDR2 are MNHNS and SASEGT. This CDR3 has 14 amino acids. CDR3 region: CASSETGGSQPQHF. The DNA for the CDR3 is TGTGCCAGCAGTGAGACAGGGGGAAGTCAGCCCCAGCATTTT.

The chain employs TRBV11-1 and TRBJ2-7; possible D gene TRBD2, 7 bases. The CDR3 is made up of 16 amino acids. CDR1 SGHAT and CDR2 FQDESV come from the germline V gene (reference sequence). Trimming left V 0 bases short and J 4 bases short, with 16 bases between. CDR3 DNA sequence: TGTGCCAGCAGCTTAGCGCTGCCGGGGGGCGGTTACGAGCAGTACTTC. This gives the protein CASSLALPGGGYEQYF.

This rearrangement joins TRBV5-1 to TRBJ1-6; D is unclear. Trimming took 2 bases from V and 6 from J, leaving 9 bases between them. In germline, CDR1 is SGHRS, CDR2 YFSETQ. The CDR3 totals 14 residues. For the CDR3, the DNA is TGCGCCAGCAGCTTCCAGGAGGCTAATTCACCCCTCCACTTT. Translation: CASSFQEANSPLHF.

The J gene is TRBJ2-1, the V gene TRBV6-1; 7 bases match TRBD1. J lost 9 bases, V lost 1 base, and 6 bases had no gene match. This CDR3 is 14 amino acids long. Per germline, CDR1 MNHNS and CDR2 SASEGT. CDR3 nucleotides: TGTGCCAGCAGTGAAGGGGACAGCGCAGGTGAGCAGTTCTTC. Its protein product is CASSEGDSAGEQFF.